Listed below are T cell receptor beta chains from one sample, sequenced in a study of shared clonotypes between healthy human individuals. The repertoire was sequenced with immunoSEQ multiplex PCR; TCRdb's copy has only in-frame clones and lacks some. This table has around 550,000 clones, roughly 95% appearing once. Sequenced: naive CD8+ T cells sorted from blood. The source is a woman between 25 and 40 years old in good health. Each CDR3 is given with its conserved first and last residue. The D gene is left open where the match is weak. Part of the rows lack a size; the others show once, few, many or a class for expanded clones.

v_gene,j_gene,abundance,d_gene,CDR3aa,CDR3nt
TRBV6-1,TRBJ2-5,-,-,CASRGELGETQYF,TGTGCCAGCAGGGGGGAGTTGGGAGAGACCCAGTACTTC
TRBV19,TRBJ2-1,-,TRBD2,CASSREQTSGRMNEQFF,TGTGCCAGTAGTAGAGAGCAGACTAGCGGGAGGATGAATGAGCAGTTCTTC
TRBV28,TRBJ1-2,-,-,CASSYEGVGYTF,TGTGCCAGCAGTTACGAGGGCGTAGGCTACACCTTC
TRBV4-1,TRBJ2-1,-,-,CASSQDGTGGLTYNEQFF,TGCGCCAGCAGCCAAGATGGTACTGGGGGACTTACTTACAATGAGCAGTTCTTC
TRBV10-3,TRBJ1-2,-,-,CAISDVGSLGYGYTF,TGTGCCATCAGTGACGTAGGGAGTTTGGGCTATGGCTACACCTTC
TRBV18,TRBJ1-2,-,TRBD1,CASSQNRDSRNYGYTF,TGTGCCAGCTCACAGAACCGGGACAGCCGCAACTATGGCTACACCTTC
TRBV6-5,TRBJ1-5,-,TRBD1,CASSPRDSRNQPQHF,TGTGCCAGCAGCCCGAGGGACAGCCGCAATCAGCCCCAGCATTTT
TRBV6-5,TRBJ2-7,-,-,CASSYGTAIYEQYF,TGTGCCAGCAGTTACGGGACCGCGATCTACGAGCAGTACTTC
TRBV13,TRBJ2-5,-,TRBD1,CASSLKGGARETQYF,TGTGCCAGCAGCTTAAAAGGGGGCGCTAGGGAGACCCAGTACTTC
TRBV5-6,TRBJ2-7,-,-,CASSLVGEQYF,TGTGCCAGCAGCTTGGTCGGCGAGCAGTACTTC
TRBV2,TRBJ2-6,-,TRBD2,CASGGGLAEKSGANVLTF,TGTGCCAGCGGAGGGGGACTAGCGGAGAAATCTGGGGCCAACGTCCTGACTTTC
TRBV27,TRBJ2-2,-,TRBD1,CASSSDRGFATGELFF,TGTGCCAGCAGTTCCGACAGGGGTTTCGCCACCGGGGAGCTGTTTTTT
TRBV7-8,TRBJ1-2,-,-,CASSSHREGDYGYTF,TGTGCCAGCAGCTCCCACAGGGAAGGGGACTATGGCTACACCTTC
TRBV4-1,TRBJ2-7,-,TRBD2,CASSPGLAGGYEQYF,TGCGCCAGCAGTCCTGGACTAGCGGGGGGCTACGAGCAGTACTTC
TRBV5-1,TRBJ2-2,once,TRBD1,CASSLAPRQGPGELFF,TGCGCCAGCAGCTTGGCCCCCCGACAGGGGCCCGGGGAGCTGTTTTTT
TRBV4-2,TRBJ1-1,-,TRBD1,CASSHPQGAVTEAFF,TGTGCCAGCAGCCACCCACAGGGGGCGGTCACTGAAGCTTTCTTT
TRBV27,TRBJ1-5,-,-,CASSLWANQPQHF,TGTGCCAGCAGTTTATGGGCGAACCAGCCCCAGCATTTT
TRBV5-1,TRBJ2-7,-,TRBD1,CASSSRDSYEQYF,TGCGCCAGCAGCTCCCGGGACAGCTACGAGCAGTACTTC
TRBV5-5,TRBJ1-1,-,-,CASSLRDGNTEAFF,TGTGCCAGCAGCTTGCGTGACGGAAACACTGAAGCTTTCTTT
TRBV19,TRBJ2-1,-,-,CASSLGSVRNEQFF,TGTGCCAGTAGTTTGGGATCTGTTCGCAATGAGCAGTTCTTC
TRBV27,TRBJ2-4,-,-,CASSLNRDGAKNIQYF,TGTGCCAGCAGTTTAAACAGGGACGGCGCCAAAAACATTCAGTACTTC
TRBV5-4,TRBJ2-7,-,-,CASSGGGQPSYEQYF,TGTGCCAGCAGCGGGGGGGGACAGCCATCCTACGAGCAGTACTTC
TRBV18,TRBJ2-7,-,-,CASSPVGQGISYEQYF,TGTGCCAGCTCACCAGTAGGGCAGGGTATCTCCTACGAGCAGTACTTC
TRBV5-6,TRBJ2-1,-,TRBD1,CASSSLRGRVSYNEQFF,TGTGCCAGCAGCAGTCTCAGGGGGCGAGTGTCCTACAATGAGCAGTTCTTC
TRBV7-2,TRBJ2-3,-,TRBD1,CASRPPGGARTDTQYF,TGTGCCAGCAGGCCCCCAGGGGGAGCACGCACAGATACGCAGTATTTT
TRBV5-1,TRBJ2-1,-,-,CASSLAAGRRNEQFF,TGCGCCAGCAGCTTGGCGGCAGGGCGTCGCAATGAGCAGTTCTTC
TRBV5-1,TRBJ1-2,once,-,CASSPDWGGANGYTF,TGCGCCAGCAGCCCGGATTGGGGGGGCGCAAATGGCTACACCTTC
TRBV10-2,TRBJ2-1,-,-,CASSRLQGGSNEQFF,TGCGCCAGCAGTCGCCTCCAGGGCGGGTCCAATGAGCAGTTCTTC
TRBV28,TRBJ2-3,-,TRBD2,CASAFTREGVGDTQYF,TGTGCCAGCGCCTTTACTCGGGAGGGCGTCGGAGATACGCAGTATTTT
TRBV28,TRBJ1-5,once,TRBD1,CASSLWTGVNQPQHF,TGTGCCAGCAGTTTGTGGACAGGGGTCAATCAGCCCCAGCATTTT
TRBV28,TRBJ2-1,-,-,CASSSQGEGANEQFF,TGTGCCAGCAGTTCTCAGGGAGAAGGGGCCAATGAGCAGTTCTTC
TRBV5-8,TRBJ2-7,-,TRBD2,CASRGDREGTSGAYEQYF,TGTGCCAGCAGGGGGGACAGGGAAGGGACTAGCGGGGCCTACGAGCAGTACTTC
TRBV7-8,TRBJ1-5,few,TRBD1,CASSPTGVGNQPQHF,TGTGCCAGCAGCCCAACAGGGGTAGGCAATCAGCCCCAGCATTTT
TRBV30,TRBJ2-1,-,-,CAWSVGQIIYNEQFF,TGTGCCTGGAGTGTAGGGCAGATCATCTACAATGAGCAGTTCTTC